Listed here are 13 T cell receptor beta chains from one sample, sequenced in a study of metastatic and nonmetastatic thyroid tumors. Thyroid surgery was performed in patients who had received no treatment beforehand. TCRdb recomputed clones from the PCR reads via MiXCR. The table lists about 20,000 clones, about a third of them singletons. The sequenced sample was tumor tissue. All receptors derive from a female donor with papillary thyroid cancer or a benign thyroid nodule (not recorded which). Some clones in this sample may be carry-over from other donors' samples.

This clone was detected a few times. CDR3 sequence: CASSRMTGVEETQYF. CDR3 nucleotide sequence: TGTGCCAGCAGTCGAATGACAGGGGTTGAGGAGACCCAGTACTTC. The rearrangement uses TRBV28 and TRBJ2-5; 8 bases are a match to TRBD1. This CDR3 has 15 amino acids. The ends lost 5 bases at V and 5 bases at J; junction bases unmatched: 10. CDR1 is MDHEN and CDR2 is SYDVKM in the germline V gene.

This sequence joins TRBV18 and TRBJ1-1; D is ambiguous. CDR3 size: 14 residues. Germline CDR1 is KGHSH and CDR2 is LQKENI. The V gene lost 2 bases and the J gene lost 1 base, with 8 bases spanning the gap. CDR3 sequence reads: CASSPGVRNTEAFF. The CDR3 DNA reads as TGTGCCAGCTCACCAGGGGTTAGGAACACTGAAGCTTTCTTT.

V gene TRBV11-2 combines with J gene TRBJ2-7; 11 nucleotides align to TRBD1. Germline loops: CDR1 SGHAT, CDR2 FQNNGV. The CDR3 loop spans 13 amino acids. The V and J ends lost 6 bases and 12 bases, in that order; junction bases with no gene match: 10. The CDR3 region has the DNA TGTGCCAGCAGTCCCGGGACAGGGGGGTCGCTGTACTTC. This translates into CASSPGTGGSLYF.

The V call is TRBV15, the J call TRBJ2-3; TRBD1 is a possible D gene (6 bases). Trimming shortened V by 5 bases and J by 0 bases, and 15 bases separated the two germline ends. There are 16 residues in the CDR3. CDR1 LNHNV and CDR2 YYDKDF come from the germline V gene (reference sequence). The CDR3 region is CATSDRTVTSTDTQYF. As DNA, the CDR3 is TGTGCCACCAGCGATCGGACAGTTACTAGCACAGATACGCAGTATTTT.

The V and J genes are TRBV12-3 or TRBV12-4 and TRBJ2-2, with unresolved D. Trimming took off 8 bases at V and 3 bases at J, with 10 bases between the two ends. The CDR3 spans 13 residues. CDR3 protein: CASGNIDTGELFF. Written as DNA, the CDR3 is TGTGCCAGCGGTAATATTGACACCGGGGAGCTGTTTTTT.

CDR3 bases: TGTGCCAGCAGCTTAGAGACCCGGGGGCGCCACAATGAGCAGTTCTTC. Its protein is CASSLETRGRHNEQFF. The genes are TRBV11-2 and TRBJ2-1, with D possibly called TRBD1 or TRBD2 (6 bases each). CDR1 is SGHAT and CDR2 is FQNNGV in the germline V gene. Trimming left V 0 bases short and J 5 bases short, with 14 bases between. This CDR3 contains 16 residues.

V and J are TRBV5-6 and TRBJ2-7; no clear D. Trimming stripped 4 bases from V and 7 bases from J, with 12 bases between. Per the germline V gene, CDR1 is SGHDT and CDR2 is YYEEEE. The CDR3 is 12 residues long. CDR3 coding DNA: TGTGCCAGCAGCATAGCCGGTAGGGAGCAGTACTTC. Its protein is CASSIAGREQYF. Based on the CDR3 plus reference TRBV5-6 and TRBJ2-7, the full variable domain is DAGVTQSPTHLIKTRGQQVTLRCSPKSGHDTVSWYQQALGQGPQFIFQYYEEEERQRGNFPDRFSGHQFPNYSSELNVNALLLGDSALYLCASSIAGREQYFGPGTRLTVT.

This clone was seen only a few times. CDR3 sequence: CASSYHGGELFF. Written as DNA, the CDR3 is TGTGCCAGCAGTTACCACGGGGGGGAGCTGTTTTTT. This sequence joins TRBV28 and TRBJ2-2; unclear D gene. The CDR3 has 12 residues. V dropped 4 bases and J dropped 8 bases, with 8 bases sitting between them. The V gene's germline CDR1 is MDHEN and CDR2 SYDVKM. Full variable domain (missing parts from reference TRBV28 and TRBJ2-2): DVKVTQSSRYLVKRTGEKVFLECVQDMDHENMFWYRQDPGLGLRLIYFSYDVKMKEKGDIPEGYSVSREKKERFSLILESASTNQTSMYLCASSYHGGELFFGEGSRLTVL.

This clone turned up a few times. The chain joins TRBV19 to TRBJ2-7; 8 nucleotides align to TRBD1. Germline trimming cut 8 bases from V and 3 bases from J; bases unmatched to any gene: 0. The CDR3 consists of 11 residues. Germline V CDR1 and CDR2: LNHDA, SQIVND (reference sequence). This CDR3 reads CASGQGYEQYF. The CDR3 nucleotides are TGTGCCAGTGGACAGGGCTACGAGCAGTACTTC.

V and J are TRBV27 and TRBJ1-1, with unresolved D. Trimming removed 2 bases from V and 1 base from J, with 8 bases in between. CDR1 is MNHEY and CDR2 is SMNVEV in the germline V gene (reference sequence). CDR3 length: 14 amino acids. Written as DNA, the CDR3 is TGTGCCAGCAGTTTAAATTGGGGGAACACTGAAGCTTTCTTT. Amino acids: CASSLNWGNTEAFF.

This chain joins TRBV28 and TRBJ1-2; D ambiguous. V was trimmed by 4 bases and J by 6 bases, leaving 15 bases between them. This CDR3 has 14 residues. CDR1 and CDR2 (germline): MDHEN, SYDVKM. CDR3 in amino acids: CASSSQVDIDGYTF. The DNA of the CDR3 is TGTGCCAGCAGTTCCCAGGTCGATATCGATGGCTACACCTTC.

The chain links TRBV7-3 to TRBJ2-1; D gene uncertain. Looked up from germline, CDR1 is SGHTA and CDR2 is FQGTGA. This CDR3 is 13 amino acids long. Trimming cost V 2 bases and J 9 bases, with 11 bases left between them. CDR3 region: CASSLVSSAEQFF. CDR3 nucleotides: TGTGCCAGCAGCTTAGTCAGTTCGGCTGAGCAGTTCTTC.

Written as DNA, the CDR3 is TGTGCCAGCTCCGTCGGGGGGACCTCTGGAAACACCATATATTTT. Protein product: CASSVGGTSGNTIYF. This sequence joins TRBV18 and TRBJ1-3, with D possibly being TRBD1 (5 bases). The germline V gene encodes CDR1 KGHSH and CDR2 LQKENI. V gave up 6 bases and J gave up 0 bases, with 12 bases separating them. The CDR3 runs 15 residues.